Here is one TCR beta chain with its context. Its antigen is not identified. The sample is drawn from a study of T-cell memory formation after mild COVID-19. Turning to the study itself: Most TCR clusters belonged to a single donor.

TCRdb fed the 5' RACE reads into MiXCR, producing one record per CDR3 protein. The sample holds almost 350,000 distinct CDR3 sequences, approximately 22% seen once. The V end lost 5 bases, the J end lost 2 bases, and 17 bases lay between the germline ends. The germline CDR1 and CDR2 sequences are SEHNR and FQNEAQ (reference sequence). The CDR3 has 16 amino acids. The study, taken as a whole, reports: Cross-reactive memory apparently joined, as some responding clones appeared in pre-infection memory. The authors did not confirm SARS-CoV-2 specificity of second-wave clones peaking day 37.

The sequenced sample consisted of PBMCs or a T cell subset sorted from them (not recorded which). The V gene is TRBV7-9, the J gene TRBJ2-3; D is perhaps TRBD2 (6 bases). This clonotype originated in a man younger than 30 who had mild COVID-19 (a few samples of this study predate the infection). Cell type and time point are not known. The CDR3 bases are TGTGCCAGCAGCCCGGCGGGCGGGGCGGACACAGATACGCAGTATTTT. It codes for CASSPAGGADTDTQYF.